This T cell receptor beta chain was documented in a study of post-analysis software for immune sequencing data. Findings of the study overall: Compared with controls, patients had more of roughly 5 TRBV segments, including TRBV5-6, TRBV5-1 and TRBV20-1.

Each TCR beta cDNA library carried unique molecular identifiers. TCRdb itself ran the PCR reads through MiXCR, one entry per CDR3 protein. The sample holds hundreds of thousands of distinct CDR3 sequences, about 27% seen once. The CDR3 length is 14 residues. From germline, CDR1 is SGHRS and CDR2 YFSETQ. This clonotype was counted a few times. Its target is not known. Germline and junction disagree at one end, which may indicate a read error. The TCR sequence derives from a girl between 10 and 17 years old with multiple sclerosis. Sequenced sample: blood. The J gene is TRBJ2-7, the V gene TRBV5-1; weak D call: TRBD1 (6 bases). The CDR3 reads CVSRYHRDPYEQYF. CDR3 bases: TGCGTCAGCAGATACCACAGGGACCCCTACGAGCAGTACTTC.